This T cell receptor (beta chain) emerged from a study of blood T cell repertoires in COVID-19. Study-wide context: Sources were T cells, B-cell-depleted T cells, or PBMCs; the material itself was cDNA or gDNA.

In the authors' methods: Scientists estimated how many nucleated cells there were by amplifying reference gene primers. Only in-frame clones appear in the TCRdb table, and some are missing; sequencing was by immunoSEQ multiplex PCR. That table furnishes V, J and clone size, whereas the DNA furnished D and trimming. The sample contains just over 90,000 clones, 70% to 85% of which appear only once. CDR1 is MNHEY, CDR2 SVGAGI, per germline. The CDR3 runs 13 residues. Trimming removed 4 bases from V and 5 bases from J; junction bases left unmatched: 4. What was sequenced was peripheral blood. The clonotype originates from a man in his 70s with acute or convalescent COVID-19. The chain is built from TRBV6-5 and TRBJ1-2, with 7 bases aligning to TRBD1. For the CDR3, the DNA is TGTGCCAGCAGTTCAGACAGGGTTTATGGCTACACCTTC. It codes for CASSSDRVYGYTF.